The rows below give T cell receptor beta chains drawn from one sample of a study of long-term antiretroviral therapy in people with HIV. This table comes from immunoSEQ multiplex PCR, and its TCRdb copy is limited to in-frame clones, with some not included. The sample includes approximately 20,000 clones, around four fifths of them seen just once. The source material was unsorted PBMCs, sampled 1.6 years after starting antiretroviral therapy. The receptors were sampled from a man aged 35 to 55 with HIV. CDR3s include the opening cysteine and the closing phenylalanine or tryptophan. D genes are given only for firm matches. Clone size is not always given. Where it is, it says once, few, many or a class for expanded clones.

>TRBJ2-2|NA|TRBV5-8|NA
TGTGCCAGCAGCTTGGTATGGGGGGAGAACACCGGGGAGCTGTTTTTT
CASSLVWGENTGELFF
>TRBJ1-1|NA|TRBV6-6|TRBD1
TGTGCCAGCAGTCCCGGGACAGGGGGCGTGTCCACTGAAGCTTTCTTT
CASSPGTGGVSTEAFF
>TRBJ1-2|NA|TRBV6-1|NA
TGTGCCAGCAGTGAAGTTGAGTTGTCGAACTATGGCTATACCTTC
CASSEVELSNYGYTF
>TRBJ1-5|NA|TRBV4-2|NA
TGTGCCAGCAGCCAGACAGAGAATCAGCCCCAGCATTTT
CASSQTENQPQHF
>TRBJ1-2|NA|TRBV7-9|TRBD1
TGTGCCAGCAGCTTAGCGGACAGGGGAACTTATGGCTACACCTTC
CASSLADRGTYGYTF
>TRBJ1-6|NA|TRBV4-1|NA
TGCGCCAGCAGCCAAGATAAGGGGCTATGGGTTTCACCCCTCCACTTT
CASSQDKGLWVSPLHF
>TRBJ2-5|NA|TRBV6-6|TRBD1
TGTGCCAGCAGTGACAGGGTCCAAGAGACCCAGTACTTC
CASSDRVQETQYF
>TRBJ1-2|few|TRBV2|NA
TGTGCCAGCAGTGTCATTGGGACCCCGAGGGGCTATGGCTACACCTTC
CASSVIGTPRGYGYTF
>TRBJ1-1|once|TRBV5-4|NA
TGTGCCAGCAGCGATCCGGACCGGGCGGCGGTGACTGAAGCTTTCTTT
CASSDPDRAAVTEAFF
>TRBJ2-6|NA|TRBV5-1|TRBD1
TGCGCCAGCAGCTTGGTCCCCCGACAGGGGGCATCTGGGGCCAACGTCCTGACTTTC
CASSLVPRQGASGANVLTF